These 22 T cell receptor beta chains originate from one sample sequenced in a study of blood T cell repertoires in COVID-19. Data came from immunoSEQ multiplex PCR; TCRdb stores just in-frame clones and leaves some out. The sample has around 200,000 clones, around 79% seen once; the top ten hold around 12%. Sequenced: peripheral blood. Source of these receptors: a woman between 45 and 60 years old with acute or convalescent COVID-19.

This clone was seen only a few times. This CDR3 is CASSSQGANYGYTF. The DNA of the CDR3 is TGCGCCAGCAGCTCACAGGGGGCTAACTATGGCTACACCTTC. The chain uses TRBV5-1 and TRBJ1-2; 8 bases map to TRBD1. The CDR3 sequence is 14 residues long. The V gene end was trimmed by 3 bases and the J gene end by 0 bases; junction bases not matched to a gene: 1. Looked up from germline, CDR1 is SGHRS and CDR2 is YFSETQ. The whole variable domain, filled in from reference TRBV5-1 and TRBJ1-2, reads KAGVTQTPRYLIKTRGQQVTLSCSPISGHRSVSWYQQTPGQGLQFLFEYFSETQRNKGNFPGRFSGRQFSNSRSEMNVSTLELGDSALYLCASSSQGANYGYTFGSGTRLTVV.

The chain joins TRBV6-2 or TRBV6-3 to TRBJ2-7, with D perhaps matching TRBD2 (5 bases). The CDR3 covers 13 residues. The V end was cut by 2 bases, the J end by 6 bases, with 11 bases between. Germline V gene lookup returns CDR1 MNHEY and CDR2 SVGEGT. The CDR3 DNA reads TGTGCCAGCAGTTACCCCTGGGCGGGCGAGCAGTACTTC. This gives the protein CASSYPWAGEQYF.

The chain uses TRBV15 and TRBJ2-5; the D gene is possibly TRBD2 (6 bases). The CDR3 is made up of 13 amino acids. The V end was cut by 8 bases, the J end by 5 bases, with 15 bases between. Germline V gene sequence: CDR1 LNHNV, CDR2 YYDKDF (reference sequence). The CDR3 here is CATQAGSWETQYF. The CDR3 DNA sequence: TGTGCCACCCAGGCGGGATCCTGGGAGACCCAGTACTTC.

CDR3 residues: CASSVGGAGETQYF. DNA for the CDR3: TGTGCCAGCAGCGTCGGAGGGGCTGGAGAGACCCAGTACTTC. J is TRBJ2-5 and V is TRBV9, with a tentative D call TRBD2 (6 bases). Germline CDR1 is SGDLS and CDR2 is YYNGEE. The V and J ends lost 2 bases and 4 bases respectively, with 12 bases between them. This CDR3 contains 14 residues. Combining the CDR3 with reference TRBV9 and TRBJ2-5 gives the whole variable domain DSGVTQTPKHLITATGQRVTLRCSPRSGDLSVYWYQQSLDQGLQFLIQYYNGEERAKGNILERFSAQQFPDLHSELNLSSLELGDSALYFCASSVGGAGETQYFGPGTRLLVL.

The J gene is TRBJ1-2, the V gene TRBV29-1, with a weak D call TRBD1 (5 bases). CDR1 is SQVTM and CDR2 is ANQGSEA in the germline V gene. The CDR3 runs 12 residues. V lost 4 bases and J 5 bases, leaving 11 bases between the germline ends. The CDR3 loop reads CSVGGQGYGYTF. CDR3 DNA sequence: TGCAGCGTTGGGGGTCAGGGTTATGGCTACACCTTC.

V and J are TRBV2 and TRBJ1-2, with a possible D match to TRBD1 (6 bases). V gave up 7 bases and J gave up 4 bases, with 13 bases separating them. Germline V gene data show CDR1 as SNHLY and CDR2 as FYNNEI. This CDR3 has 13 amino acids. As DNA, the CDR3 is TGTGCCAGCACGGGCAGGGGAATCTATGGCTACACCTTC. Translation gives CASTGRGIYGYTF.

This clone was recorded once. The rearrangement links TRBV12-3 or TRBV12-4 to TRBJ1-1, with no clear D. Trimming left V 4 bases short and J 1 base short, with 7 bases between. The CDR3 runs to 13 residues. In DNA, the CDR3 is TGTGCCAGCAGTTACAGCCAGAACACTGAAGCTTTCTTT. Translation: CASSYSQNTEAFF.

The V and J genes are TRBV19 and TRBJ1-2; D remains ambiguous. CDR1 and CDR2 from the germline V gene are LNHDA and SQIVND (reference sequence). The V and J ends lost 5 bases and 2 bases respectively, with 12 bases between them. This CDR3 comprises 14 residues. The CDR3, as DNA: TGTGCCAGTAGTTTTTCCGGGAAAAACTATGGCTACACCTTC. Its translation: CASSFSGKNYGYTF.

This clone came up once. The rearrangement joins TRBV4-1 to TRBJ2-4; 9 bases map to TRBD2. The CDR3 runs 22 residues. J lost 0 bases, V lost 0 bases, and 18 bases had no gene match. CDR1 is MGHRA, CDR2 YSYEKL, per germline. The CDR3 loop reads CASSQDGSASGVRLLAKNIQYF. As DNA, the CDR3 is TGCGCCAGCAGCCAAGATGGATCGGCTAGCGGGGTAAGACTCCTAGCCAAAAACATTCAGTACTTC.

This chain uses TRBV12-3 or TRBV12-4 with TRBJ2-1; D remains ambiguous. Trimming removed 8 bases at V and 9 bases at J, with 11 bases between. CDR3 length: 11 amino acids. This chain's CDR3 is CASSSLGEQFF. The CDR3 DNA reads TGTGCCAGCTCTTCTCTCGGTGAGCAGTTCTTC.

The rearrangement joins TRBV7-2 to TRBJ1-3, with a tentative D call TRBD1 (6 bases). The V and J ends lost 5 bases and 3 bases respectively, with 11 bases between them. Germline V gene data show CDR1 as SGHTA and CDR2 as FQGNSA. The CDR3 loop spans 14 amino acids. CDR3 sequence reads: CASSPGTYGNTIYF. CDR3 bases: TGTGCCAGCAGCCCTGGGACATATGGAAACACCATATATTTT.

Only one count was recorded for this clone. The chain recombines TRBV5-5 with TRBJ1-3; TRBD1 agrees at 9 bases. The J segment lost 2 bases and the V segment lost 1 base, leaving 13 bases of the junction unmatched. Germline V gene data show CDR1 as SGHKS and CDR2 as YYEKEE (reference sequence). This CDR3 contains 19 residues. The CDR3 bases are TGTGCCAGCAGCTTGACCCCAGGGACAGGGCTTCTACCTGGAAACACCATATATTTT. Protein: CASSLTPGTGLLPGNTIYF.

The chain uses TRBV29-1 and TRBJ2-7; TRBD1 aligns across 9 bases. The V gene end was trimmed by 1 base and the J gene end by 4 bases; junction bases not matched to a gene: 11. The length of the CDR3 is 16 residues. The germline CDR1 and CDR2 sequences are SQVTM and ANQGSEA. In nucleotides, the CDR3 is TGCAGCGTTGAAGGACCCCGACAGGGGGGCCTGTACGAGCAGTACTTC. Protein: CSVEGPRQGGLYEQYF.

The chain is built from TRBV15 and TRBJ2-1; D is perhaps TRBD2 (6 bases). The CDR3 covers 15 residues. Looked up from germline, CDR1 is LNHNV and CDR2 is YYDKDF (reference sequence). Trimming stripped 1 base from V and 4 bases from J, with 11 bases between. CDR3 nucleotides: TGTGCCACCAGCAGAGCCCTGGGGGGATACAATGAGCAGTTCTTC. Protein: CATSRALGGYNEQFF.

As regards this clone: One end of the junction varies from germline; a read error may be responsible. The rearrangement joins TRBV6-6 to TRBJ1-5; 8 bases map to TRBD1. The CDR3 contains 14 residues. Germline CDR1 and CDR2: MNHNY and SVGAGI (reference sequence). The CDR3 loop is CASSSGTGALPRIF. The CDR3 DNA follows: TGTGCCAGCAGTTCCGGGACAGGCGCCCTCCCCCGCATTTTT.

This clone has at least ten counts. V and J are TRBV5-1 and TRBJ2-7; 7 nucleotides line up with TRBD2. Germline CDR1 and CDR2: SGHRS and YFSETQ. Losses at the gene ends were 2 bases for V and 5 bases for J; bases not matched to a gene: 13. The length of the CDR3 is 16 residues. The CDR3 nucleotides read TGCGCCAGCAGCTTACGGTTCAGCGGTCGGGAGGACGAGCAGTACTTC. Protein product: CASSLRFSGREDEQYF.

This chain uses TRBV19 with TRBJ2-5; the D gene is possibly TRBD2 (5 bases). Trimming removed 5 bases at V and 1 base at J, with 8 bases between. Germline CDR1 LNHDA, CDR2 SQIVND (reference sequence). The CDR3 consists of 13 residues. CDR3 region: CASSPTSQETQYF. CDR3 nucleotides: TGTGCCAGTAGTCCCACTAGCCAAGAGACCCAGTACTTC.

This clone was recorded a few times. The chain has TRBV3-1 (or the pseudogene TRBV3-2) and TRBJ2-7, with 9 bases aligning to TRBD1. The CDR3 extends over 15 amino acids. V shed 4 bases and J 7 bases; nucleotides not matched to a gene: 11. From germline, CDR1 is LGHDT and CDR2 YNNKEL (reference sequence). The CDR3 DNA follows: TGTGCCAGCAGCCCCGGGACAGGGAACCCTTTGGAGCAGTACTTC. It is translated as CASSPGTGNPLEQYF.

The J gene is TRBJ2-1, the V gene TRBV9, with TRBD1 matching over 10 bases. V shed 4 bases and J 10 bases; nucleotides not matched to a gene: 8. The CDR3 has 14 amino acids. The germline gives CDR1 SGDLS, CDR2 YYNGEE. CDR3 loop: CASSPGTGVREQFF. CDR3 nucleotides: TGTGCCAGCAGCCCCGGGACAGGGGTTAGGGAGCAGTTCTTC.

The chain carries TRBV28 and TRBJ2-7; tentative D call: TRBD2 (6 bases). CDR1 is MDHEN, CDR2 SYDVKM, per germline. The V end lost 2 bases, the J end lost 5 bases, and 16 bases lay between the germline ends. This CDR3 has 15 residues. The CDR3 reads CASSLVGGLIHEQYF. CDR3 in DNA: TGTGCCAGCAGTTTAGTGGGGGGTCTAATCCACGAGCAGTACTTC. Full variable domain (rest looked up from reference TRBV28 and TRBJ2-7): DVKVTQSSRYLVKRTGEKVFLECVQDMDHENMFWYRQDPGLGLRLIYFSYDVKMKEKGDIPEGYSVSREKKERFSLILESASTNQTSMYLCASSLVGGLIHEQYFGPGTRLTVT.

The chain links TRBV7-2 to TRBJ2-1, with a weak D call TRBD1 (6 bases). The germline CDR1 and CDR2 sequences are SGHTA and FQGNSA. V was cut by 0 bases and J by 2 bases, with 8 bases left in between. This CDR3 is 15 amino acids long. The CDR3 DNA reads TGTGCCAGCAGCTTAGCGGCAGGGGCCTACAATGAGCAGTTCTTC. This translates into CASSLAAGAYNEQFF.

V gene TRBV4-3 combines with J gene TRBJ1-2; 9 bases line up with TRBD1. Germline assignment: CDR1 LGHNA and CDR2 YSLEER. Losses at the gene ends were 2 bases for V and 5 bases for J; bases not matched to a gene: 6. The CDR3 has 15 amino acids. The CDR3 spells CASSQSGQGWYGYTF. CDR3 DNA sequence: TGCGCCAGCAGCCAATCGGGACAGGGCTGGTATGGCTACACCTTC.